This T cell receptor beta chain appears in the sequencing data of a study of CD4+ T cells in melanoma. The CDR3 runs 13 residues. The trim removed 1 base at V and 6 bases at J, leaving 3 bases unmatched. Per germline, CDR1 SGHNT and CDR2 YENEEA. Some clones are missing from TCRdb's copy, which holds only in-frame ones; the method was immunoSEQ multiplex PCR. The profile shows roughly 50,000 clones, about 88% of them singletons. The sample taken for sequencing was peripheral blood. This chain links TRBV11-3 with TRBJ2-7; the match to TRBD1 covers 7 bases. The TCR originated in a human donor with melanoma. As DNA, the CDR3 is TGTGCCAGCAGCTTAGTCCCAGGGGGCGAGCAGTACTTC. Translation gives CASSLVPGGEQYF.